The 22 T cell receptor beta chains below all came from one sample that was sequenced in a study of blood T cell repertoires in COVID-19 (dated by TCRdb to the early 2020s). The library was generated by the immunoSEQ multiplex PCR assay. TCRdb provides this immuneACCESS table in a form limited to in-frame rearrangements. Some clones are lacking; in checked studies, under half of them reflect an unresolved V gene, and why the rest are absent is not known. For this sample the table gives over 90,000 clones, of which about nine tenths were detected only once. Of the sample, about 3.2% is held by the ten largest clones. Sequenced input: peripheral blood. Source of these receptors: a woman in her 70s with acute or convalescent COVID-19.

The chain couples TRBV18 to TRBJ1-2; 7 bases are a match to TRBD1. The CDR3 loop spans 16 amino acids. V shed 1 base and J 2 bases; nucleotides not matched to a gene: 7. Per the germline V gene, CDR1 is KGHSH and CDR2 is LQKENI. CDR3 coding DNA: TGTGCCAGCTCACCACAGACGGGGACAGCCAACTATGGCTACACCTTC. Encoded protein: CASSPQTGTANYGYTF.

This chain joins TRBV9 and TRBJ2-1, with 7 bases identical to TRBD1. CDR1 is SGDLS and CDR2 is YYNGEE in the germline V gene. CDR3 length: 15 amino acids. The trim removed 0 bases at V and 8 bases at J, leaving 8 bases unmatched. CDR3 protein: CASSVAPQGKHEQFF. CDR3 bases: TGTGCCAGCAGCGTAGCCCCACAGGGGAAACATGAGCAGTTCTTC.

The rearrangement joins TRBV3-1 (or the pseudogene TRBV3-2) to TRBJ1-1; the D gene is possibly TRBD1 (5 bases). V shed 6 bases and J shed 0 bases, with 17 bases lying between them. Germline values: CDR1 LGHDT, CDR2 YNNKEL (reference sequence). This CDR3 comprises 16 residues. CDR3 amino acids: CASSPQGRIMNTEAFF. The CDR3 DNA follows: TGTGCCAGCAGTCCCCAGGGAAGGATAATGAACACTGAAGCTTTCTTT.

The chain carries TRBV18 and TRBJ1-2, with no clear D. There are 14 residues in the CDR3. Germline V lookup: CDR1 KGHSH, CDR2 LQKENI. V was trimmed by 8 bases and J by 3 bases, leaving 16 bases between them. The CDR3 nucleotides are TGTGCCAGCCACCCCTCCGGGGAGGACTATGGCTACACCTTC. It is translated as CASHPSGEDYGYTF.

V usage is TRBV3-1 (or the pseudogene TRBV3-2) and J usage is TRBJ1-2, with a possible D match to TRBD1 (5 bases). Trimming took 4 bases from V and 4 from J, leaving 13 bases between them. Germline CDR1 reads LGHDT; CDR2 reads YNNKEL (reference sequence). This CDR3 has 14 residues. The CDR3 coding sequence is TGTGCCAGCAGCCCGTTAGACAGACCCTATGGCTACACCTTC. Protein sequence: CASSPLDRPYGYTF.

This clone was seen just once. The rearrangement uses TRBV7-9 and TRBJ1-4; 7 bases match TRBD1. Germline assignment: CDR1 SEHNR and CDR2 FQNEAQ (reference sequence). This CDR3 has 14 amino acids. Trimming took 2 bases from V and 7 from J; bases not matched to a gene: 4. CDR3 region: CASSLQGGVEKLFF. The DNA for the CDR3 is TGTGCCAGCAGCTTACAGGGGGGTGTTGAAAAACTGTTTTTT. The variable domain in full, completed from reference TRBV7-9 and TRBJ1-4, reads DTGVSQNPRHKITKRGQNVTFRCDPISEHNRLYWYRQTLGQGPEFLTYFQNEAQLEKSRLLSDRFSAERPKGSFSTLEIQRTEQGDSAMYLCASSLQGGVEKLFFGSGTQLSVL.

The chain links TRBV2 to TRBJ1-4; TRBD1 aligns across 8 bases. J was trimmed by 7 bases and V by 6 bases; bases with no gene match: 7. The CDR3 contains 14 residues. Looked up from germline, CDR1 is SNHLY and CDR2 is FYNNEI. CDR3 in amino acids: CASRPTGVSEKLFF. As DNA, the CDR3 is TGTGCCAGCAGGCCGACAGGGGTTAGTGAAAAACTGTTTTTT.

The CDR3 region is CASSYLAEETQYF. The CDR3 DNA is TGTGCCAGCAGTTACTTAGCGGAAGAGACCCAGTACTTC. The chain combines TRBV6-5 with TRBJ2-5; D might be TRBD2 (6 bases). From germline, CDR1 is MNHEY and CDR2 SVGAGI. Trimming pared 1 base from V and 3 bases from J, leaving 6 bases between. The CDR3 extends over 13 amino acids.

The chain employs TRBV5-6 and TRBJ2-7; 11 nucleotides agree with TRBD1. J lost 3 bases, V lost 2 bases, and 1 base had no gene match. The CDR3 runs 14 residues. The V gene's germline CDR1 is SGHDT and CDR2 YYEEEE. CDR3 nucleotide sequence: TGTGCCAGCAGCTTCGGGACAGGGGGCTACGAGCAGTACTTC. Translated, it gives CASSFGTGGYEQYF.

The chain has TRBV10-3 and TRBJ2-7, with TRBD1 identical over 7 bases. V was pared by 4 bases and J by 2 bases, with 5 bases of the junction left unmatched. Germline V CDR1 and CDR2: ENHRY, SYGVKD. The CDR3 contains 14 residues. CDR3 sequence (DNA): TGTGCCATCAGTGGGGGACAGAGGCCCTACGAGCAGTACTTC. Encoded protein: CAISGGQRPYEQYF.

The J gene is TRBJ2-2, the V gene TRBV11-3, with 11 bases matching TRBD2. The CDR3 is 18 residues long. The trim removed 5 bases at V and 2 bases at J, leaving 10 bases unmatched. Per the germline V gene, CDR1 is SGHNT and CDR2 is YENEEA. Here the CDR3 reads CASSLGTSGVGNTGELFF. In nucleotides, the CDR3 is TGTGCCAGCAGCCTGGGGACTAGCGGTGTTGGAAACACCGGGGAGCTGTTTTTT. The variable domain in full, completed from reference TRBV11-3 and TRBJ2-2, reads EAGVVQSPRYKIIEKKQPVAFWCNPISGHNTLYWYLQNLGQGPELLIRYENEEAVDDSQLPKDRFSAERLKGVDSTLKIQPAELGDSAVYLCASSLGTSGVGNTGELFFGEGSRLTVL.

V and J are TRBV5-1 and TRBJ2-1; no clear D. CDR3 size: 15 residues. The V end was cut by 3 bases, the J end by 0 bases, with 10 bases between. The V gene's germline CDR1 is SGHRS and CDR2 YFSETQ. CDR3 coding DNA: TGCGCCAGCAGCTCCCACCAGATCTCCTACAATGAGCAGTTCTTC. Amino acids: CASSSHQISYNEQFF.

In DNA, the CDR3 is TGTGCCAGCCTGGGGGCGAACAATGAGCAGTTCTTC. Protein: CASLGANNEQFF. This chain joins TRBV6-5 and TRBJ2-1; D is perhaps TRBD1 (6 bases). CDR1 and CDR2 from the germline V gene are MNHEY and SVGAGI. The CDR3 consists of 12 residues. V lost 8 bases and J lost 5, with 10 bases in between.

The CDR3 spells CASSQNVDESGGLADTQYF. As DNA, the CDR3 is TGCGCCAGCAGCCAGAACGTTGACGAAAGTGGGGGACTAGCAGATACGCAGTATTTT. The chain has TRBV4-1 and TRBJ2-3, with TRBD2 identical over 8 bases. V lost 3 bases, J lost 4 bases, and 18 bases stayed unmatched. Germline lookup yields CDR1 MGHRA and CDR2 YSYEKL. The CDR3 covers 19 residues.

The chain uses TRBV4-1 and TRBJ1-4; TRBD1 matches at 10 bases. Germline-derived CDR1 and CDR2 are MGHRA and YSYEKL. The CDR3 runs 14 residues. With 4 bases clipped from V and 7 bases from J, the junction kept 3 bases outside the gene matches. The chain's CDR3 is CASSPWDRGEKLFF. CDR3 nucleotides: TGCGCCAGCAGCCCGTGGGACAGGGGTGAAAAACTGTTTTTT.

The chain is built from TRBV19 and TRBJ1-5, with 11 bases fitting TRBD1. Trimming at V came to 7 bases and at J to 6 bases, leaving 2 bases not matched to a gene. This CDR3 is 13 amino acids long. Germline lookup yields CDR1 LNHDA and CDR2 SQIVND (reference sequence). The CDR3 region is CASKDRGLQPQHF. The CDR3 nucleotides read TGTGCCAGTAAGGACAGGGGGCTTCAGCCCCAGCATTTT.

The rearrangement joins TRBV30 to TRBJ1-5; D unclear. The CDR3 totals 13 residues. The germline V gene encodes CDR1 GTSNPN and CDR2 SVGIG (reference sequence). V dropped 1 base and J dropped 3 bases, with 7 bases sitting between them. The CDR3 DNA reads TGTGCCTGGAGTGCAGGAACCAATCAGCCCCAGCATTTT. This translates into CAWSAGTNQPQHF.

The chain recombines TRBV10-2 with TRBJ1-3; a possible D gene is TRBD1 (6 bases). The CDR3 is made up of 14 amino acids. CDR1 is WSHSY and CDR2 is SAAADI in the germline V gene. The V end was cut by 6 bases, the J end by 0 bases, with 9 bases between. DNA of the CDR3: TGCGCCAGCAGACAGGGATACTCTGGAAACACCATATATTTT. This sequence encodes CASRQGYSGNTIYF.

The chain joins TRBV4-1 to TRBJ2-7, with D tentatively TRBD2 (6 bases). The CDR3 loop spans 14 amino acids. Germline CDR1 is MGHRA and CDR2 is YSYEKL. The germline V and J ends were trimmed by 1 base and 6 bases, with 13 bases remaining between them. CDR3 DNA: TGCGCCAGCAGCCAAGTTTGGCGGGATGGCGAGCAGTACTTC. Its translation is CASSQVWRDGEQYF.

The chain carries TRBV28 and TRBJ1-6; tentative D call: TRBD1 (5 bases). The CDR3 loop spans 19 amino acids. Trimming took off 5 bases at V and 5 bases at J, with 25 bases between the two ends. Germline loops: CDR1 MDHEN, CDR2 SYDVKM. The CDR3 coding sequence is TGTGCCAGCAGTCCCACCCGTATGGGTGGCGGGGCAAATAATTCACCCCTCCACTTT. Amino acid sequence: CASSPTRMGGGANNSPLHF.

V usage is TRBV28 and J usage is TRBJ2-1; D is possibly TRBD2 (5 bases). The CDR3 has 15 residues. Trimming took off 6 bases at V and 8 bases at J, with 20 bases between the two ends. Germline lookup yields CDR1 MDHEN and CDR2 SYDVKM. The CDR3 loop is CASRPGSRLSDEQFF. The DNA of the CDR3 is TGTGCCAGCAGGCCGGGGAGCAGGCTTTCTGATGAGCAGTTCTTC.

This clone was seen only once. The V and J genes are TRBV2 and TRBJ1-3, with no clear D. There are 13 residues in the CDR3. Germline loops: CDR1 SNHLY, CDR2 FYNNEI. V lost 6 bases to trimming and J lost 3 bases, with 9 bases between them. The CDR3 nucleotides are TGTGCCAGCAGAGTCGGCGGTGGAAACACCATATATTTT. Translating gives CASRVGGGNTIYF.